The present T cell receptor beta chain was sequenced within a study of response to subunit inactivated influenza vaccine. TCRdb passed the RT-PCR reads through MiXCR, listing each CDR3 protein once. The profile shows some 550,000 distinct CDR3 sequences, less than 25% of them singletons. Germline lookup yields CDR1 SGHDT and CDR2 YYEEEE. The CDR3 totals 14 residues. V gave up 5 bases and J gave up 2 bases; unmatched junction bases: 5. The same data also went into a second study, on T cells expressing NK-cell markers. That paper states: As the method of synthesis, 5'RACE template switching with UMIs yielded TCR beta cDNA. Sequencing of TCR beta repertoires drew on sorted CD3+CD56+NKG2C+, CD3+CD56+NKG2C- and CD3+CD56-NKG2C+ T cells. Serological testing identified most of the eight sequenced donors as HCMV-seropositive and one as seronegative. NKG2C+ dominant clonotypes from roughly 6 donors made up roughly 1.0-7.0% of CD8+ T cells. The CD3+CD56-NKG2C+ fraction of a few donors was likewise dominated by these clonotypes.

This TCR came from a man in his fifties who received an inactivated influenza vaccine. The material was CD4+ T cells sorted from PBMCs, obtained 12 days after vaccination. The chain couples TRBV5-6 to TRBJ2-3; TRBD1 matches 7 bases. This CDR3 reads CASSQTGITDTQYF. The CDR3 DNA is TGTGCCAGCAGTCAGACAGGGATCACAGATACGCAGTATTTT.